Sequencing of this TCR beta chain was carried out in a study of blood T cell repertoires in COVID-19. Study details: The analysed material was cDNA or gDNA that came from T cells, B-cell-depleted T cells, or PBMCs.

V shed 5 bases and J 2 bases; nucleotides not matched to a gene: 4. This CDR3 is 13 amino acids long. Germline CDR1 and CDR2: GTSNPN and SVGIG (reference sequence). TCRdb keeps only in-frame clones here, not all; method: immunoSEQ multiplex PCR. Of under 200,000 clones in the sample, around 88% were seen once. The chain joins TRBV30 to TRBJ2-3; 7 nucleotides match TRBD2. This sequence originates from a man aged 35-49 years with acute COVID-19. Specimen: PBMCs or T cells enriched from blood (not recorded which). CDR3 sequence (DNA): TGTGCCTGGTGGGGGGGGAACACAGATACGCAGTATTTT. This gives the protein CAWWGGNTDTQYF.